The 27 T cell receptor beta chains in this list originate from one sample, sequenced in a study of human T cells and chemical hapten exposure. One entry per CDR3 protein, called by TCRdb with MiXCR from the RACE reads. The table includes around 350,000 distinct CDR3 sequences, around 5.5% detected once. Indicated time point: pre-sensitization, week 0. Treatment given: therapeutic diphenylcyclopropenone sensitization with weekly scalp DPC. This sample comprised whole blood, obtained in connection with sensitization to the hapten diphenylcyclopropenone (DPC). All receptors come from a woman aged 18-35 years with alopecia areata. Some clones in this sample may be carry-over from other donors' samples.

This clonotype has a handful of counts. V and J are TRBV12-3 or TRBV12-4 and TRBJ2-5, with D unresolved. The CDR3 runs 11 residues. V lost 6 bases and J 5 bases, leaving 7 bases between the germline ends. The CDR3 sequence is CASRFGETQYF. In DNA, the CDR3 is TGTGCCAGCAGGTTTGGGGAGACCCAGTACTTC.

This clonotype was counted at least ten times. This sequence joins TRBV2 and TRBJ2-3; no clear D gene. The CDR3 length is 14 residues. CDR1 SNHLY and CDR2 FYNNEI come from the germline V gene. Trimming took 2 bases from V and 7 from J, leaving 13 bases between them. CDR3 sequence reads: CASSERDTMNTQYF. Here the CDR3 DNA reads TGTGCCAGCAGTGAAAGGGATACAATGAATACGCAGTATTTT. Based on the CDR3 plus reference TRBV2 and TRBJ2-3, the full variable domain is EPEVTQTPSHQVTQMGQEVILRCVPISNHLYFYWYRQILGQKVEFLVSFYNNEISEKSEIFDDQFSVERPDGSNFTLKIRSTKLEDSAMYFCASSERDTMNTQYFGPGTRLTVL.

There are a few counts of this clonotype. In DNA form, the CDR3 reads TGCGCCAGCAGCTTCCGGGCCTTGAGCGACGAGCAGTACTTC. Its protein product is CASSFRALSDEQYF. V and J are TRBV5-1 and TRBJ2-7, with no clear D. The ends were cut back, 2 bases at V and 5 bases at J, with 14 bases in the middle. The length of the CDR3 is 14 residues. Germline lookup yields CDR1 SGHRS and CDR2 YFSETQ.

This clonotype appeared a few times. The chain recombines TRBV5-4 with TRBJ2-3, with 11 nucleotides matching TRBD2. In germline, CDR1 is SGHNT, CDR2 YYREEE (reference sequence). The CDR3 totals 15 residues. The ends lost 4 bases at V and 4 bases at J; junction bases unmatched: 5. CDR3 coding DNA: TGTGCCAGCAGCGGTAGCGGGGGGGCCCCAGATACGCAGTATTTT. It encodes CASSGSGGAPDTQYF.

In its sample, this clonotype was seen many times. The gene calls are TRBV28 and TRBJ1-6, with unresolved D. CDR1 and CDR2 from the germline V gene are MDHEN and SYDVKM. V lost 6 bases, J lost 0 bases, and 12 bases lay in between. The CDR3 loop spans 16 amino acids. In DNA form, the CDR3 reads TGTGCCAGCAGATCGGGCACGAGCTCCTATAATTCACCCCTCCACTTT. It is translated as CASRSGTSSYNSPLHF. Supplemented by reference TRBV28 and TRBJ1-6, the full variable domain reads DVKVTQSSRYLVKRTGEKVFLECVQDMDHENMFWYRQDPGLGLRLIYFSYDVKMKEKGDIPEGYSVSREKKERFSLILESASTNQTSMYLCASRSGTSSYNSPLHFGNGTRLTVT.

This rearrangement joins TRBV19 to TRBJ2-5, with D unclear. The CDR3 is 14 residues long. With 5 bases removed from V and 0 bases from J, the gap between germline ends came to 10 bases. Germline V gene sequence: CDR1 LNHDA, CDR2 SQIVND (reference sequence). The CDR3 is CASSLYSDQETQYF. CDR3 DNA sequence: TGTGCCAGTAGTCTTTACTCAGACCAAGAGACCCAGTACTTC. Combining the CDR3 with reference TRBV19 and TRBJ2-5 gives the whole variable domain DGGITQSPKYLFRKEGQNVTLSCEQNLNHDAMYWYRQDPGQGLRLIYYSQIVNDFQKGDIAEGYSVSREKKESFPLTVTSAQKNPTAFYLCASSLYSDQETQYFGPGTRLLVL.

Only a few counts were recorded for this clonotype. The chain recombines TRBV5-1 with TRBJ1-4, with 7 bases identical to TRBD1. The CDR3 extends over 14 amino acids. Trimming cost V 1 base and J 4 bases; bases outside gene matches: 1. The V gene's germline CDR1 is SGHRS and CDR2 YFSETQ. The CDR3 DNA sequence: TGCGCCAGCAGCTTGCAGGGGGATAATGAAAAACTGTTTTTT. Translated, it gives CASSLQGDNEKLFF.

There are many counts of this clonotype. The chain joins TRBV6-4 to TRBJ2-3; 11 bases map to TRBD1. The CDR3 sequence is 15 residues long. Per the germline V gene, CDR1 is MRHNA and CDR2 is SNTAGT. V shed 2 bases and J 4 bases; nucleotides not matched to a gene: 2. Here the CDR3 DNA reads TGTGCCAGCAGTGACGTGGGACAGGGGGCAGATACGCAGTATTTT. It codes for CASSDVGQGADTQYF.

Many counts were recorded for this clonotype. The chain joins TRBV15 to TRBJ1-4; 7 nucleotides align to TRBD1. V gave up 2 bases and J gave up 5 bases; unmatched junction bases: 8. This CDR3 is 16 amino acids long. Germline loops: CDR1 LNHNV, CDR2 YYDKDF (reference sequence). The CDR3 region is CATSRSQGVLNEKLFF. CDR3 bases: TGTGCCACCAGCAGATCCCAGGGGGTACTAAATGAAAAACTGTTTTTT.

There are many counts of this clonotype. For the CDR3, the DNA is TGTGCCAGCAGGCTTGATCGGGACAGATCGAACACTGAAGCTTTCTTT. Residues: CASRLDRDRSNTEAFF. This rearrangement joins TRBV2 to TRBJ1-1, with 7 bases fitting TRBD1. In germline, CDR1 is SNHLY, CDR2 FYNNEI. The trim removed 6 bases at V and 1 base at J, leaving 11 bases unmatched. The CDR3 covers 16 residues.

This clonotype appeared a few times. The chain combines TRBV28 with TRBJ1-2; 9 bases align to TRBD1. Looked up from germline, CDR1 is MDHEN and CDR2 is SYDVKM. Trimming at V came to 6 bases and at J to 2 bases, leaving 4 bases not matched to a gene. This CDR3 spans 14 amino acids. CDR3 in DNA: TGTGCCAGCAGACCTACAGGGGGCAACTATGGCTACACCTTC. It is translated as CASRPTGGNYGYTF.

Only a few counts were recorded for this clonotype. This rearrangement joins TRBV4-1 to TRBJ2-1; 10 positions match TRBD2. CDR1 and CDR2 from the germline V gene are MGHRA and YSYEKL. V gave up 4 bases and J gave up 7 bases; unmatched junction bases: 10. The CDR3 covers 16 residues. CDR3 sequence reads: CASSPSSSGGPNEQFF. CDR3 coding DNA: TGCGCCAGCAGCCCCTCTTCTAGCGGGGGTCCAAATGAGCAGTTCTTC.

This clonotype was counted a few times. This rearrangement joins TRBV20-1 to TRBJ2-1; 8 bases line up with TRBD1. J was trimmed by 1 base and V by 5 bases; bases with no gene match: 4. This CDR3 spans 14 amino acids. CDR1 and CDR2 (germline): DFQATT, SNEGSKA (reference sequence). The CDR3 bases are TGCAGTGCTCTTAGGACAGGGTCCTACAATGAGCAGTTCTTC. Protein sequence: CSALRTGSYNEQFF.

This clonotype turned up a few times. V and J are TRBV7-9 and TRBJ1-2, with 9 positions matching TRBD1. J lost 6 bases, V lost 4 bases, and 9 bases had no gene match. Germline CDR1 is SEHNR and CDR2 is FQNEAQ (reference sequence). There are 15 residues in the CDR3. CDR3 sequence: CASSSRDRAMDGYTF. CDR3 DNA: TGTGCCAGCAGCTCCCGGGACAGGGCGATGGATGGCTACACCTTC.

In its sample, this clonotype was seen a few times. The chain has TRBV7-2 and TRBJ2-3, with 12 positions matching TRBD2. The ends lost 3 bases at V and 4 bases at J; junction bases unmatched: 5. Germline CDR1 is SGHTA and CDR2 is FQGNSA. The CDR3 contains 16 residues. The CDR3 region has the DNA TGTGCCAGCAGCTTGGAGCTAGCGGGGGGGGCAGATACGCAGTATTTT. Its translation: CASSLELAGGADTQYF.

CDR3 sequence: CASSSRRTATDTQYF. In DNA, the CDR3 is TGTGCCAGCAGTTCCCGACGGACTGCCACAGATACGCAGTATTTT. This sequence joins TRBV12-3 or TRBV12-4 and TRBJ2-3; possible D gene TRBD2, 5 bases. Between the trimmed V and J ends, which lost 4 bases and 2 bases, there was a span of 13 bases. The CDR3 runs 15 residues.

The table lists this clonotype with a few counts. This chain links TRBV2 with TRBJ2-3; TRBD2 might be the D (6 bases). This CDR3 spans 13 amino acids. Trimming pared 7 bases from V and 5 bases from J, leaving 13 bases between. Per germline, CDR1 SNHLY and CDR2 FYNNEI. The CDR3 loop is CASTGGEEDTQYF. CDR3 nucleotide sequence: TGTGCCAGCACGGGCGGGGAGGAAGATACGCAGTATTTT.

This chain links TRBV12-3 or TRBV12-4 with TRBJ2-1, with unresolved D. The germline V and J ends were trimmed by 2 bases and 1 base, with 9 bases remaining between them. The CDR3 runs to 15 residues. The CDR3 DNA reads TGTGCCAGCAGTTTACAAGGGTTGTCCTACAATGAGCAGTTCTTC. Protein product: CASSLQGLSYNEQFF.

This clonotype was counted ten times or more. In DNA form, the CDR3 reads TGTGCCATCAGTGGGTTGCAGGGCGACACCGGGGAGCTGTTTTTT. It codes for CAISGLQGDTGELFF. The chain employs TRBV10-3 and TRBJ2-2; tentative D call: TRBD1 (5 bases). CDR3 length: 15 amino acids. Trimming took off 4 bases at V and 3 bases at J, with 12 bases between the two ends. The germline gives CDR1 ENHRY, CDR2 SYGVKD.

V gene TRBV18 combines with J gene TRBJ2-5; TRBD1 matches 7 bases. This CDR3 contains 15 residues. Losses at the gene ends were 1 base for V and 2 bases for J; bases not matched to a gene: 4. Per the germline V gene, CDR1 is KGHSH and CDR2 is LQKENI. The chain's CDR3 is CASSPLQGPQETQYF. In nucleotides, the CDR3 is TGTGCCAGCTCACCACTACAGGGGCCGCAAGAGACCCAGTACTTC.

In this sample, this clonotype turned up many times. The chain links TRBV12-3 or TRBV12-4 to TRBJ2-7; D might be TRBD1 (6 bases). The CDR3 runs to 15 residues. The V and J ends lost 5 bases and 4 bases respectively, with 18 bases between them. Here the CDR3 reads CASSVAAGAWYEQYF. The CDR3 DNA reads TGTGCCAGCAGTGTTGCTGCAGGGGCATGGTACGAGCAGTACTTC.

This chain joins TRBV20-1 and TRBJ2-2; TRBD2 agrees at 8 bases. There are 15 residues in the CDR3. CDR1 and CDR2 from the germline V gene are DFQATT and SNEGSKA (reference sequence). Trimming removed 0 bases from V and 8 bases from J; junction bases left unmatched: 8. The CDR3 nucleotides read TGCAGTGCTAGAGATAGCGGGGAGCCCTCAGGGGAGCTGTTTTTT. It is translated as CSARDSGEPSGELFF.

The chain employs TRBV12-3 or TRBV12-4 and TRBJ1-2; a weak D match, TRBD1 (6 bases). Deletions cut 6 bases from V and 4 bases from J, with 18 bases between. The CDR3 contains 15 residues. CDR3 in amino acids: CASSLRFGQSYGYTF. The CDR3 nucleotides are TGTGCCAGCAGCTTACGATTCGGACAGTCCTATGGCTACACCTTC.

The chain employs TRBV28 and TRBJ2-4; the D gene is possibly TRBD2 (5 bases). The CDR3 is made up of 12 amino acids. V was pared by 8 bases and J by 0 bases, with 5 bases between. Germline loops: CDR1 MDHEN, CDR2 SYDVKM. Written as DNA, the CDR3 is TGTGCCAGCGGGAGAGCCAAAAACATTCAGTACTTC. It yields the protein CASGRAKNIQYF.

This rearrangement joins TRBV5-5 to TRBJ1-4; tentative D call: TRBD1 (6 bases). The CDR3 has 17 amino acids. Germline V gives CDR1 SGHKS, CDR2 YYEKEE (reference sequence). Deletions cut 4 bases from V and 2 bases from J, with 18 bases between. The DNA for the CDR3 is TGTGCCAGCAGCCGACAGGTTACAGGGTTGACTAATGAAAAACTGTTTTTT. It specifies CASSRQVTGLTNEKLFF.

In its sample, this clonotype was seen many times. This chain connects TRBV11-2 to TRBJ2-3; D ambiguous. This CDR3 region has 11 residues. From germline, CDR1 is SGHAT and CDR2 FQNNGV. V lost 6 bases and J 4 bases, leaving 5 bases between the germline ends. The CDR3 loop reads CASRGPDTQYF. In nucleotides, the CDR3 is TGTGCCAGCAGGGGTCCAGATACGCAGTATTTT.

This clonotype came up many times. The rearrangement links TRBV12-3 or TRBV12-4 to TRBJ2-1, with 10 bases fitting TRBD2. The V segment lost 5 bases and the J segment 4 bases; nucleotides outside the gene matches: 2. The CDR3 contains 14 residues. CDR3 bases: TGTGCCAGCAGTGAGCGGGGGGGATACAATGAGCAGTTCTTC. It codes for CASSERGGYNEQFF.